A single sample gave rise to the 18 T cell receptor beta chains below, sequenced in a study of blood T cells in healthy people across ages. A second roughly 7 to 11 cycle PCR used barcoded and J-beta primers. TCRdb redid the calling of the 5' RACE reads with MiXCR, one entry per CDR3 protein. The table has 710,000 or so distinct CDR3 sequences, approximately 30% seen once. The sample comprised blood. The receptors come from a woman of 80 years or more in good health.

This clonotype has ten or more counts. This chain connects TRBV27 to TRBJ2-5; a weak D match, TRBD1 (5 bases). Germline CDR1 MNHEY, CDR2 SMNVEV (reference sequence). CDR3 length: 13 amino acids. Trimming stripped 10 bases from V and 7 bases from J, with 19 bases between. CDR3 coding DNA: TGTGCCACCGGTCGGACACAAGAAGGGACCCAGTACTTC. It codes for CATGRTQEGTQYF.

The chain uses TRBV6-1 and TRBJ2-2; perhaps D is TRBD1 or TRBD2 (5 bases each). The CDR3 sequence is 15 residues long. Trimming cost V 3 bases and J 9 bases, with 17 bases left between them. Germline CDR1 and CDR2: MNHNS and SASEGT. The DNA for the CDR3 is TGTGCCAGCAGTGATTTCCCCGGGACCGGGAGGGAGCTGTTTTTT. It is translated as CASSDFPGTGRELFF.

This clonotype is a singleton in its sample. A read error is likely, as this CDR3 ends without the conserved phenylalanine or tryptophan. This chain connects TRBV20-1 to TRBJ2-5, with a tentative D call TRBD2 (6 bases). Looked up from germline, CDR1 is DFQATT and CDR2 is SNEGSKA (reference sequence). This CDR3 spans 12 amino acids. CDR3 bases: TGCAGCGCTAGAGATCAGGTCCGGGAGCAGTACTGC. It translates to CSARDQVREQYC.

This rearrangement joins TRBV6-5 to TRBJ2-7; unclear D gene. The germline gives CDR1 MNHEY, CDR2 SVGAGI. The V and J ends lost 8 bases and 5 bases respectively, with 10 bases between them. CDR3 length: 11 residues. The CDR3 loop reads CASGEGDEQYF. The DNA of the CDR3 is TGTGCCAGCGGTGAAGGTGACGAGCAGTACTTC.

This clonotype was seen only a few times. The chain combines TRBV20-1 with TRBJ2-3; 10 positions agree with TRBD2. Germline V lookup: CDR1 DFQATT, CDR2 SNEGSKA (reference sequence). The CDR3 length is 15 residues. V was clipped by 1 base and J by 0 bases; unmatched bases: 1. CDR3 sequence reads: CSARGTSGSTDTQYF. As DNA, the CDR3 is TGCAGTGCTAGAGGGACTAGCGGCAGCACAGATACGCAGTATTTT.

The gene calls are TRBV29-1 and TRBJ2-3; 11 nucleotides line up with TRBD2. Germline V gene data show CDR1 as SQVTM and CDR2 as ANQGSEA. The V segment lost 5 bases and the J segment 0 bases; nucleotides outside the gene matches: 7. This CDR3 has 16 amino acids. Written as DNA, the CDR3 is TGCAGCGTTAGGGGAGGGACTAGCGGTAGCACAGATACGCAGTATTTT. The encoded protein is CSVRGGTSGSTDTQYF.

This clonotype has more than one count but fewer than ten. The rearrangement uses TRBV7-2 and TRBJ1-4; 9 nucleotides agree with TRBD1. CDR3 length: 15 amino acids. The J segment lost 7 bases and the V segment lost 0 bases, leaving 3 bases of the junction unmatched. The germline V gene encodes CDR1 SGHTA and CDR2 FQGNSA. CDR3 residues: CASSLAGTGFEKLFF. The CDR3 nucleotides are TGTGCCAGCAGCTTAGCCGGGACAGGGTTTGAAAAACTGTTTTTT.

This clonotype was counted many times. The chain recombines TRBV21-1 with TRBJ2-7; TRBD1 was called by the table and not checked on the DNA. TRBV21-1 is tagged as a pseudogene. CDR3 length: 13 amino acids. This CDR3 is CASRDSGGYEQYF. The CDR3 DNA sequence: TGTGCCAGCAGGGACAGCGGGGGATACGAGCAGTACTTC.

This clonotype was seen many times. V and J are TRBV2 and TRBJ2-1, with a tentative D call TRBD1 (5 bases). The CDR3 has 11 amino acids. CDR1 and CDR2 from the germline V gene are SNHLY and FYNNEI. V lost 10 bases to trimming and J lost 8 bases, with 12 bases between them. The CDR3 sequence: CAILPRDEQFF. For the CDR3, the DNA is TGTGCCATCTTACCCAGGGATGAGCAGTTCTTC.

The chain joins TRBV20-1 to TRBJ1-2, with 10 bases lining up with TRBD1. V dropped 0 bases and J dropped 8; count of bases not matched to a gene: 9. The CDR3 extends over 15 amino acids. CDR1 DFQATT and CDR2 SNEGSKA come from the germline V gene (reference sequence). The CDR3 loop reads CSARDKGQGTSGYTF. CDR3 DNA sequence: TGCAGTGCTAGAGATAAGGGACAGGGGACGTCCGGCTACACCTTC.

V is TRBV4-2 and J is TRBJ2-3; tentative D call: TRBD1 (6 bases). The CDR3 loop spans 15 amino acids. V was pared by 4 bases and J by 4 bases, with 15 bases between. Looked up from germline, CDR1 is LGHNA and CDR2 is YNFKEQ. CDR3 protein: CASSLDGQSADTQYF. DNA of the CDR3: TGTGCCAGCAGCCTTGACGGACAGTCCGCAGATACGCAGTATTTT.

This clonotype was seen a few times. The chain links TRBV30 to TRBJ2-5; 10 nucleotides line up with TRBD1. TRBJ2-7 matches the DNA end more closely, so the J call is doubtful. CDR1 GTSNPN and CDR2 SVGIG come from the germline V gene (reference sequence). This CDR3 spans 14 amino acids. CDR3 amino acids: CAWGTGTGVYEQYF. CDR3 coding DNA: TGTGCCTGGGGGACCGGGACAGGGGTTTACGAGCAGTACTTC.

This clonotype was counted between two and nine times. This chain connects TRBV7-2 to TRBJ2-2; TRBD2 aligns across 11 bases. The V gene end was trimmed by 0 bases and the J gene end by 6 bases; junction bases not matched to a gene: 0. This CDR3 is 15 amino acids long. The germline CDR1 and CDR2 sequences are SGHTA and FQGNSA. The CDR3 DNA sequence: TGTGCCAGCAGCTTAGCTAGCGGGGGGGCCGGGGAGCTGTTTTTT. Amino acids: CASSLASGGAGELFF.

There are a few counts of this clonotype. The genes are TRBV2 and TRBJ2-7; TRBD2 is a possible D gene (5 bases). Trimming left V 7 bases short and J 6 bases short, with 13 bases between. CDR3 size: 12 residues. Per germline, CDR1 SNHLY and CDR2 FYNNEI. CDR3 protein: CASNLARGEQYF. The CDR3 DNA follows: TGTGCCAGCAATCTAGCAAGAGGCGAGCAGTACTTC.

This clonotype was seen at least ten times. CDR3 bases: TGCAGCCCCCCGGCAACTAATGAAAAACTGTTTTTT. Amino acids: CSPPATNEKLFF. The V and J genes are TRBV29-1 and TRBJ1-4; D remains ambiguous. The CDR3 is made up of 12 amino acids. Germline CDR1 is SQVTM and CDR2 is ANQGSEA. The V and J ends lost 8 bases and 0 bases respectively, with 7 bases between them.

This clonotype appeared a few times. This chain links TRBV5-1 with TRBJ1-4; tentative D call: TRBD1 (5 bases). Germline assignment: CDR1 SGHRS and CDR2 YFSETQ. The CDR3 is made up of 14 amino acids. With 4 bases removed from V and 7 bases from J, the gap between germline ends came to 14 bases. In DNA form, the CDR3 reads TGCGCCAGCAGCCCGCGGGGGATCGGTGAAAAACTGTTTTTT. This encodes CASSPRGIGEKLFF. The full variable domain, with the rest looked up from reference TRBV5-1 and TRBJ1-4, is KAGVTQTPRYLIKTRGQQVTLSCSPISGHRSVSWYQQTPGQGLQFLFEYFSETQRNKGNFPGRFSGRQFSNSRSEMNVSTLELGDSALYLCASSPRGIGEKLFFGSGTQLSVL.

This clonotype was picked up one time. CDR3 region: CASSGTVSPLHF. In DNA form, the CDR3 reads TGTGCCAGCAGCGGCACAGTATCACCCCTCCACTTT. V usage is TRBV3-1 and J usage is TRBJ1-6; the D is unclear. The germline V gene encodes CDR1 LGHDT and CDR2 YNNKEL (reference sequence). CDR3 length: 12 residues. V was shortened by 5 bases and J by 10 bases, with 9 bases between the two germline ends.

This clonotype was observed at least ten times. This chain connects TRBV6-5 to TRBJ1-2, with 7 bases identical to TRBD1. The CDR3 is 14 amino acids. Trimming removed 5 bases from V and 4 bases from J; junction bases left unmatched: 7. Germline CDR1 is MNHEY and CDR2 is SVGAGI. In nucleotides, the CDR3 is TGTGCCAGCAGTGAACAGGGGAAGGGCTATGGCTACACCTTC. It encodes CASSEQGKGYGYTF.